Listed below are T cell receptor beta chains from one sample, sequenced in a study of identical twins. A single record per CDR3 protein comes from TCRdb applying MiXCR to the 5' RACE reads. The sample has 200,000 to 250,000 distinct CDR3 sequences; about 11% are singletons. What was sequenced was memory T cells sorted from blood. Receptors originate from a man in his forties or fifties in good health. Both conserved end residues are part of each CDR3. D genes are given only for firm matches. Clone size appears in some rows only: once, few, many, or a class for an expanded clone.

d_call | j_call | v_call | clone_size | cdr3_nt | cdr3_aa
TRBD1 | TRBJ1-2 | TRBV2 | few | TGTGCCAGCAGTGTTGACAGGGCTAACTATGGCTACACCTTC | CASSVDRANYGYTF
- | TRBJ2-2 | TRBV9 | many | TGTGCCAGCAGCGCCCCCTTGGGGAGCGGACGGAACACCGGGGAGCTGTTTTTT | CASSAPLGSGRNTGELFF
- | TRBJ2-7 | TRBV20-1 | - | TGCAGTGCCTGGGGGCAGGGCTCCTACGAGCAGTACTTC | CSAWGQGSYEQYF
- | TRBJ2-7 | TRBV5-1 | few | TGCGCCAGCAGTGGGACGGGACTCTCCTACGAGCAGTACTTC | CASSGTGLSYEQYF
- | TRBJ1-1 | TRBV2 | - | TGTGCCAGCAGTGCGGAGCAGGGATCCACTGAAGCTTTCTTT | CASSAEQGSTEAFF
- | TRBJ2-7 | TRBV20-1 | few | TGCAGTGCTGACACCCATTACGAGCAGTACTTC | CSADTHYEQYF
- | TRBJ1-1 | TRBV9 | - | TGTGCCAGCAGCGTATTGGGCCCGGGGAACACTGAAGCTTTCTTT | CASSVLGPGNTEAFF
- | TRBJ1-4 | TRBV4-2 | - | TGTGCCAGCAGCCGCGTACCCGGGGGCGCAGGTTCGCCTAATGAAAAACTGTTTTTT | CASSRVPGGAGSPNEKLFF
TRBD1 | TRBJ2-5 | TRBV11-2 | many | TGTGCCAGCAGGAATCCCTACAGGGGGCGGGAGACCCAGTACTTC | CASRNPYRGRETQYF
TRBD1 | TRBJ2-7 | TRBV10-3 | - | TGTGCCATCAGGAGGACAGGGTCAGACTACGAGCAGTACTTC | CAIRRTGSDYEQYF
- | TRBJ2-6 | TRBV5-1 | few | TGCGCCAGCAGCCGGGGCGTCGGGGCCAACGTCCTGACTTTC | CASSRGVGANVLTF
- | TRBJ2-3 | TRBV4-3 | many | TGCGCCAGCAGCCAAAGGGTAAACACAGATACGCAGTATTTT | CASSQRVNTDTQYF
- | TRBJ1-2 | TRBV20-1 | few | TGCAGTGCTAGACCTGACAGTCTTGGCTACACCTTC | CSARPDSLGYTF
- | TRBJ2-5 | TRBV7-9 | many | TGTGCCAGCAGCTTAGTCCCAGAAGAGACCCAGTACTTC | CASSLVPEETQYF
- | TRBJ1-5 | TRBV12-3/TRBV12-4 | few | TGTGCCAGCAGTTCCGGACCGGTCAATCAGCCCCAGCATTTT | CASSSGPVNQPQHF
- | TRBJ2-7 | TRBV4-3 | many | TGCGCCAGCAGCCAGTACGGAGGCTACGAGCAGTACTTC | CASSQYGGYEQYF
TRBD1 | TRBJ2-7 | TRBV7-2 | many | TGTGCCAGCCGTCAAACAGGGGCCCTCGAGCAGTACTTC | CASRQTGALEQYF
- | TRBJ2-3 | TRBV9 | - | TGTGCCAGCAGCGGGACGGGGTCCCTAAACACAGATACGCAGTATTTT | CASSGTGSLNTDTQYF
- | TRBJ2-3 | TRBV4-1 | - | TGCGCCAGCAGCCCCCCCTACTGGGATACGCAGTATTTT | CASSPPYWDTQYF
- | TRBJ1-2 | TRBV19 | - | TGTGCCAGTAGTAGCACCCAGGGCACCTATGGCTACACCTTC | CASSSTQGTYGYTF
- | TRBJ2-3 | TRBV5-5 | once | TGTGCCAGCAGCTTCCGGTCGGACAATACGCAGTATTTT | CASSFRSDNTQYF
- | TRBJ1-2 | TRBV5-5 | many | TGTGCCAGCAGCTTTTCGGGGGACTATGGCTACACCTTC | CASSFSGDYGYTF
TRBD1 | TRBJ2-7 | TRBV5-1 | many | TGCGCCAGCAGCTTTACTACAGGGGCTCGCGAGCAGTACTTC | CASSFTTGAREQYF
- | TRBJ2-5 | TRBV7-9 | few | TGTGCCAGCAGCCTGGTAGGGGTGACCCAGTACTTC | CASSLVGVTQYF
- | TRBJ2-5 | TRBV28 | - | TGTGCCAGCAGAGTTCCGGGCAGGGAAGAGACCCAGTACTTC | CASRVPGREETQYF
- | TRBJ1-5 | TRBV12-3/TRBV12-4 | many | TGTGCCAGCAGTAAGGCGGGCAATCAGCCCCAGCATTTT | CASSKAGNQPQHF
TRBD1 | TRBJ2-7 | TRBV5-1 | few | TGCGCCAGCAGCTGGGGACAGGGGGGCCACGAGCAGTACTTC | CASSWGQGGHEQYF
- | TRBJ2-2 | TRBV20-1 | many | TGCAGTGCTAGTTCTGGGGGGCCGCTCTCCGGGGAGCTGTTTTTT | CSASSGGPLSGELFF
- | TRBJ2-7 | TRBV28 | many | TGTGCCACCTATCCCTCCGGCAGGGACGACTACGAGCAGTACTTC | CATYPSGRDDYEQYF
TRBD1 | TRBJ2-7 | TRBV7-9 | few | TGTGCCAGCAGCTTGGACTCTTGGGACAGGGGGACCTACGAGCAGTACTTC | CASSLDSWDRGTYEQYF
TRBD1 | TRBJ1-1 | TRBV5-5 | many | TGTGCCAGCAGCAGGGACAGGAACACTGAAGCTTTCTTT | CASSRDRNTEAFF
- | TRBJ2-2 | TRBV12-3/TRBV12-4 | - | TGTGCCAGCACCCGGGGGACGCGTTCCGGGGAGCTGTTTTTT | CASTRGTRSGELFF
- | TRBJ1-3 | TRBV28 | - | TGTGCCAGCATGGAGTGGTCGGGCAGGGAGGGAAACACCATATATTTT | CASMEWSGREGNTIYF
- | TRBJ2-1 | TRBV19 | many | TGTGCCAGTAGTTACGACATAGCCTCCTACAATGAGCAGTTCTTC | CASSYDIASYNEQFF
- | TRBJ1-3 | TRBV7-9 | many | TGTGCCACGTCTTACAGGCCCTCGGGGAACACCATATATTTT | CATSYRPSGNTIYF
- | TRBJ2-7 | TRBV11-2 | many | TGTGCCAGCAGCTTAGATCAACAGTTTACCTACGAGCAGTACTTC | CASSLDQQFTYEQYF
TRBD2 | TRBJ2-5 | TRBV12-3/TRBV12-4 | - | TGTGCCAGTAGGGGACTAGCGGGAGGTGTGGAGACCCAGTACTTC | CASRGLAGGVETQYF
- | TRBJ2-7 | TRBV7-3 | - | TGTGCCAGCAGCTTATCCGGACTATCGAAGGAGCAGTACTTC | CASSLSGLSKEQYF
TRBD2 | TRBJ2-7 | TRBV20-1 | many | TGCAGTGCCAGAACGGGACTAAGATACGAGCAGTACTTC | CSARTGLRYEQYF
TRBD1 | TRBJ2-7 | TRBV5-1 | - | TGCGCCAGCAGCCCGGACAGGGACGAGCAGTACTTC | CASSPDRDEQYF
- | TRBJ1-1 | TRBV5-1 | many | TGCGCCAGCAGCCTCGGACAAAGGACACCGAACACTGAAGCTTTCTTT | CASSLGQRTPNTEAFF
- | TRBJ1-5 | TRBV6-1 | few | TGTGCCAGCAGCGGCGATAGGAGCAATCAGCCCCAGCATTTT | CASSGDRSNQPQHF
- | TRBJ2-3 | TRBV7-8 | - | TGTGCCAGCAGCTTAGCCCGATCTAGCACAGATACGCAGTATTTT | CASSLARSSTDTQYF
- | TRBJ1-5 | TRBV18 | few | TGTGCCAGCTCACCACCGGGCAGGGACGGACAGCCCCAGCATTTT | CASSPPGRDGQPQHF
TRBD1 | TRBJ1-2 | TRBV4-3 | few | TGCGCCAGCAGCCAAGATCTGAACCGACAGGGGGTTCACTATGGCTACACCTTC | CASSQDLNRQGVHYGYTF
- | TRBJ1-5 | TRBV12-3/TRBV12-4 | many | TGTGCCAGCAGTTTAACCAGACATCAGCCCCAGCATTTT | CASSLTRHQPQHF
- | TRBJ1-5 | TRBV7-9 | - | TGTGCCAGCTCAAACCTAGAGGGGGACAATCAGCCCCAGCATTTT | CASSNLEGDNQPQHF
- | TRBJ2-7 | TRBV19 | - | TGTGCCAGTAGTGGGACACCGACCTACGAGCAGTACTTC | CASSGTPTYEQYF
- | TRBJ1-1 | TRBV7-9 | - | TGTGCCAGCAGCTTAGACGAGGACACTGAAGCTTTCTTT | CASSLDEDTEAFF
- | TRBJ2-7 | TRBV5-1 | many | TGCGCCAGCAGCTTGGAACCCGGTCGATCCGAGCAGTACTTC | CASSLEPGRSEQYF
- | TRBJ2-7 | TRBV18 | - | TGTGCCAGCTCACCACCTGGAGGGGGGATTGGCGAGCAGTACTTC | CASSPPGGGIGEQYF
TRBD1 | TRBJ2-5 | TRBV6-2/TRBV6-3 | few | TGTGCCAGCAGTTCGCTTCGGGACAGGGGGCAAGAGACCCAGTACTTC | CASSSLRDRGQETQYF
- | TRBJ2-1 | TRBV11-1 | - | TGTGCCAGCAGCTTAGCGTTCTCCGAGCGGGCGGTGGGACCCTACTCCTACAATGAGCAGTTCTTC | CASSLAFSERAVGPYSYNEQFF
- | TRBJ2-3 | TRBV5-4 | few | TGTGCCAGCACACCCGGGACACCTTCATCTAGCACAGATACGCAGTATTTT | CASTPGTPSSSTDTQYF
- | TRBJ1-5 | TRBV20-1 | many | TGCAGTAAGGGGCCCGGGCCGGGTCAGCCCCAGCATTTT | CSKGPGPGQPQHF